Below, 27 T cell receptor beta chains from the same sample are listed, as sequenced in a study of T cell repertoires in aging, cancer and after chemotherapy. Peripheral blood genomic DNA, not sorted cells or RNA, was the template. A mixed TRB-A/B primer pool amplified rearranged TRB by multiplex touch-down PCR. MiXCR, applied by TCRdb to the multiplex PCR reads, yields one record per CDR3 protein. The table includes approximately 1,800 distinct CDR3 sequences, over 45% detected once. Sequencing input: blood. These receptors were taken from a human donor with a blood cancer.

The V and J genes are TRBV5-6 and TRBJ1-6; D not resolved. Germline V lookup: CDR1 SGHDT, CDR2 YYEEEE. The CDR3 consists of 15 residues. V dropped 2 bases and J dropped 9 bases, with 15 bases sitting between them. The CDR3 nucleotides are TGTGCCAGCAGCTTTTACGCCAGGCAAGGTTCACCCCTCCACTTT. It translates to CASSFYARQGSPLHF.

The chain carries TRBV30 and TRBJ2-7, with no clear D. The germline V gene encodes CDR1 GTSNPN and CDR2 SVGIG (reference sequence). V was trimmed by 1 base and J by 3 bases, leaving 4 bases between them. The CDR3 loop spans 11 amino acids. The CDR3 coding sequence is TGTGCCTGGAGTGGTAACTACGAGCAGTACTTC. Amino acid sequence: CAWSGNYEQYF.

CDR3 sequence: CASSRLGPDSNQPQHF. The DNA of the CDR3 is TGTGCCAGCAGTCGCCTAGGGCCAGATAGCAATCAGCCCCAGCATTTT. The V and J genes are TRBV6-5 and TRBJ1-5; D is unclear. CDR1 MNHEY and CDR2 SVGAGI come from the germline V gene. Trimming left V 5 bases short and J 0 bases short, with 14 bases between. The CDR3 totals 16 residues.

The V and J genes are TRBV5-4 and TRBJ2-3; no reliable D call. The length of the CDR3 is 11 residues. The germline V and J ends were trimmed by 1 base and 6 bases, with 3 bases remaining between them. Germline CDR1 is SGHNT and CDR2 is YYREEE (reference sequence). The CDR3 is CASSLRDTQYF. CDR3 nucleotides: TGTGCCAGCAGCTTGCGGGATACGCAGTATTTT.

This chain links TRBV29-1 with TRBJ1-2; D might be TRBD1 (5 bases). The CDR3 totals 15 residues. The germline V and J ends were trimmed by 2 bases and 0 bases, with 13 bases remaining between them. The germline gives CDR1 SQVTM, CDR2 ANQGSEA. CDR3: CSVELGGGANYGYTF. The CDR3 DNA reads TGCAGCGTTGAACTTGGAGGAGGGGCTAACTATGGCTACACCTTC.

There are a few counts of this clonotype. The chain employs TRBV5-6 and TRBJ2-3, with TRBD1 matching over 7 bases. J lost 0 bases, V lost 2 bases, and 6 bases had no gene match. The CDR3 extends over 16 amino acids. Germline loops: CDR1 SGHDT, CDR2 YYEEEE. CDR3 sequence reads: CASSFPTGPSTDTQYF. CDR3 DNA: TGTGCCAGCAGCTTCCCGACAGGGCCTAGCACAGATACGCAGTATTTT.

The chain couples TRBV6-1 to TRBJ2-3; D is unresolved. Per the germline V gene, CDR1 is MNHNS and CDR2 is SASEGT. The germline V and J ends were trimmed by 3 bases and 2 bases, with 9 bases remaining between them. The CDR3 runs to 14 residues. CDR3 protein: CASSENGYTDTQYF. The CDR3 DNA sequence: TGTGCCAGCAGTGAGAACGGGTACACAGATACGCAGTATTTT.

This clonotype was picked up a small number of times. V gene TRBV30 combines with J gene TRBJ2-1, with D unresolved. Trimming took 0 bases from V and 5 from J, leaving 8 bases between them. The CDR3 length is 13 residues. Germline values: CDR1 GTSNPN, CDR2 SVGIG (reference sequence). CDR3 nucleotide sequence: TGTGCCTGGAGTGTACGTCGGGACAATGAGCAGTTCTTC. It translates to CAWSVRRDNEQFF.

This chain links TRBV11-3 with TRBJ2-7; 7 nucleotides line up with TRBD2. Germline CDR1 is SGHNT and CDR2 is YENEEA. Trimming removed 3 bases from V and 3 bases from J; junction bases left unmatched: 2. The CDR3 has 13 amino acids. The chain's CDR3 is CASSFRTSYEQYF. In DNA form, the CDR3 reads TGTGCCAGCAGCTTTAGGACTAGCTACGAGCAGTACTTC. The full variable domain, with the rest looked up from reference TRBV11-3 and TRBJ2-7, is EAGVVQSPRYKIIEKKQPVAFWCNPISGHNTLYWYLQNLGQGPELLIRYENEEAVDDSQLPKDRFSAERLKGVDSTLKIQPAELGDSAVYLCASSFRTSYEQYFGPGTRLTVT.

This clonotype has a handful of counts. The J gene is TRBJ1-2, the V gene TRBV6-5; no firm D call. V was cut by 6 bases and J by 8 bases, with 16 bases left in between. Germline CDR1 is MNHEY and CDR2 is SVGAGI. The CDR3 is 13 amino acids. CDR3 nucleotide sequence: TGTGCCAGCAGGCCTGTGGAGGAAGCGGGCTACACCTTC. Its translation is CASRPVEEAGYTF.

The chain uses TRBV24-1 and TRBJ2-1; a possible D gene is TRBD1 (6 bases). Deletions cut 4 bases from V and 4 bases from J, with 10 bases between. CDR3 size: 14 residues. Germline CDR1 KGHDR, CDR2 SFDVKD. The chain's CDR3 is CATSDLDSYNEQFF. The CDR3 DNA reads TGTGCCACCAGTGACTTGGACAGTTACAATGAGCAGTTCTTC.

V is TRBV4-2 and J is TRBJ2-3, with TRBD2 as a possible D gene (6 bases). CDR3 size: 15 residues. CDR1 is LGHNA, CDR2 YNFKEQ, per germline. Trimming took off 0 bases at V and 11 bases at J, with 18 bases between the two ends. The CDR3 bases are TGTGCCAGCAGCCAAGAATTAGCGGCCGGGCCACTGCAGTATTTT. Its protein product is CASSQELAAGPLQYF.

Sample share makes this clonotype large. This chain connects TRBV6-5 to TRBJ1-2; D is unclear. Trimming took 5 bases from V and 3 from J, leaving 10 bases between them. In germline, CDR1 is MNHEY, CDR2 SVGAGI. The CDR3 spans 13 residues. For the CDR3, the DNA is TGTGCCAGCAGTCGTATTGACCACTATGGCTACACCTTC. Its protein is CASSRIDHYGYTF.

About this clonotype: This may be a read error: a much more frequent sequence differs by one nucleotide. The chain couples TRBV29-1 to TRBJ2-7; D uncertain. Trimming took off 6 bases at V and 3 bases at J, with 6 bases between the two ends. Germline V gives CDR1 SQVTM, CDR2 ANQGSEA. The CDR3 is 10 residues long. This CDR3 reads CSVRNYEQYF. As DNA, the CDR3 is TGCAGCGTGCGGAACTACGAGCAGTACTTC.

Remarks on this clonotype: The junction departs from the called germline gene at one end, perhaps through a read error. The gene calls are TRBV7-7 and TRBJ2-3; 7 bases map to TRBD1. From germline, CDR1 is SSHAT and CDR2 FNYEAQ (reference sequence). CDR3 length: 15 residues. As DNA, the CDR3 is TGTGCCAGCAGCTTAGGAGGGGGCGCCACAGATAAGCAGTATTTT. It yields the protein CASSLGGGATDKQYF.

The CDR3 loop reads CASSLVSAPRGQETQYF. The CDR3 DNA is TGTGCCAGCAGCTTGGTATCCGCGCCTAGGGGACAAGAGACCCAGTACTTC. The V and J genes are TRBV5-6 and TRBJ2-5; D might be TRBD1 (5 bases). Looked up from germline, CDR1 is SGHDT and CDR2 is YYEEEE. Trimming removed 0 bases from V and 2 bases from J, with 17 bases in between. This CDR3 comprises 17 residues.

The CDR3 spells CASSSRDRLDNEQFF. The CDR3 nucleotides are TGTGCCAGCAGCTCCCGGGACAGGCTGGACAATGAGCAGTTCTTC. The chain combines TRBV5-6 with TRBJ2-1; 8 bases align to TRBD1. CDR3 length: 15 amino acids. J gave up 5 bases and V 3 bases, and 7 bases lay outside the gene matches. The germline CDR1 and CDR2 sequences are SGHDT and YYEEEE. Using reference TRBV5-6 and TRBJ2-1 for the parts outside the CDR3, the full variable domain is DAGVTQSPTHLIKTRGQQVTLRCSPKSGHDTVSWYQQALGQGPQFIFQYYEEEERQRGNFPDRFSGHQFPNYSSELNVNALLLGDSALYLCASSSRDRLDNEQFFGPGTRLTVL.

This clonotype turned up a few times. The chain employs TRBV11-3 and TRBJ2-3; 9 bases map to TRBD2. The CDR3 totals 14 residues. Per the germline V gene, CDR1 is SGHNT and CDR2 is YENEEA. The V gene end was trimmed by 1 base and the J gene end by 7 bases; junction bases not matched to a gene: 3. The CDR3: CASSLVTSGYTQYF. The CDR3 coding sequence is TGTGCCAGCAGCTTAGTAACTAGCGGGTATACGCAGTATTTT.

The genes are TRBV19 and TRBJ2-2; D might be TRBD1 (6 bases). V shed 1 base and J shed 1 base, with 10 bases lying between them. This CDR3 comprises 16 residues. Germline V gives CDR1 LNHDA, CDR2 SQIVND (reference sequence). CDR3 coding DNA: TGTGCCAGTAGTATAGGTAGGGGGTGGAACACCGGGGAGCTGTTTTTT. Encoded protein: CASSIGRGWNTGELFF.

The genes are TRBV6-2 or TRBV6-3 and TRBJ2-7; D is unclear. Germline loops: CDR1 MNHEY, CDR2 SVGEGT. CDR3 length: 14 residues. V was trimmed by 6 bases and J by 2 bases, leaving 14 bases between them. Here the CDR3 DNA reads TGTGCCAGCAGCCAAGAACAACTTGCCTACGAGCAGTACTTC. Protein product: CASSQEQLAYEQYF.

The rearrangement links TRBV6-5 to TRBJ2-5; TRBD1 matches 7 bases. The CDR3 is made up of 12 amino acids. CDR1 is MNHEY and CDR2 is SVGAGI in the germline V gene. V shed 7 bases and J 9 bases; nucleotides not matched to a gene: 8. The DNA of the CDR3 is TGTGCCAGCATTGGGACAGCGCCGGCCCAGTACTTC. This translates into CASIGTAPAQYF.

The chain links TRBV7-2 to TRBJ1-2; D is uncertain. The CDR3 loop spans 12 amino acids. The V gene's germline CDR1 is SGHTA and CDR2 FQGNSA. V shed 3 bases and J shed 5 bases, with 7 bases lying between them. Here the CDR3 reads CASSFLGYGYTF. CDR3 DNA: TGTGCCAGCAGCTTTTTGGGGTATGGCTACACCTTC.

The genes are TRBV6-5 and TRBJ1-2; D is uncertain. The ends were cut back, 4 bases at V and 2 bases at J, with 8 bases in the middle. The germline V gene has CDR1 MNHEY and CDR2 SVGAGI. CDR3 size: 13 residues. The CDR3 is CASSWTRNYGYTF. For the CDR3, the DNA is TGTGCCAGCAGTTGGACGAGGAACTATGGCTACACCTTC.

The rearrangement uses TRBV30 and TRBJ1-1; no reliable D call. V was clipped by 0 bases and J by 0 bases, with 8 bases between them. The CDR3 contains 14 residues. Per the germline V gene, CDR1 is GTSNPN and CDR2 is SVGIG (reference sequence). CDR3: CAWSVSGVNTEAFF. CDR3 nucleotide sequence: TGTGCCTGGAGTGTAAGCGGGGTGAACACTGAAGCTTTCTTT.

This clonotype is large by share. This chain links TRBV29-1 with TRBJ2-3; D tentatively fits TRBD1 or TRBD2 (5 bases each). Trimming removed 6 bases at V and 8 bases at J, with 12 bases between. The CDR3 spans 11 residues. Looked up from germline, CDR1 is SQVTM and CDR2 is ANQGSEA. The CDR3, as DNA: TGCAGCGTCGGGGTTGGGGGTACGCAGTATTTT. It codes for CSVGVGGTQYF.

This clonotype was found a few times. The chain carries TRBV5-5 and TRBJ1-2; 7 nucleotides line up with TRBD1. J gave up 8 bases and V 0 bases, and 16 bases lay outside the gene matches. The length of the CDR3 is 17 residues. Germline V gives CDR1 SGHKS, CDR2 YYEKEE (reference sequence). In DNA form, the CDR3 reads TGTGCCAGCAGCTTGGATTTGGGGGTGTGGCAGGGGGGCGGCTACACCTTC. This translates into CASSLDLGVWQGGGYTF.

The chain uses TRBV7-6 and TRBJ2-3; D is uncertain. The CDR3 has 12 residues. CDR1 is SGHVS, CDR2 FNYEAQ, per germline. Trimming removed 3 bases from V and 1 base from J, with 2 bases in between. The DNA of the CDR3 is TGTGCCAGCAGCTTTGGCACAGATACGCAGTATTTT. Protein: CASSFGTDTQYF.